The 8 T cell receptor beta chains below were found in one sample sequenced in a study of cytomegalovirus exposure and HLA in healthy donors. Using immunoSEQ multiplex PCR, the repertoire was profiled, and TCRdb retains in-frame clones only, with some absent. The sample consists of about 360,000 clones, around 86% of them appearing once. Material: PBMCs. All receptors derive from a young woman in good health and CMV-seronegative.

The chain carries TRBV4-2 and TRBJ1-2, with 9 bases identical to TRBD1. V was clipped by 0 bases and J by 8 bases; unmatched bases: 4. Per the germline V gene, CDR1 is LGHNA and CDR2 is YNFKEQ. The CDR3 covers 14 residues. This CDR3 is CASSQDTGGYGYTF. The DNA for the CDR3 is TGTGCCAGCAGCCAAGATACAGGGGGCTACGGCTACACCTTC.

This clone has only a few counts. Other DNA sequences in the sample encode the same CDR3. The rearrangement uses TRBV27 and TRBJ2-7; D is possibly TRBD2 (7 bases). There are 14 residues in the CDR3. Germline lookup yields CDR1 MNHEY and CDR2 SMNVEV (reference sequence). Trimming cost V 3 bases and J 0 bases, with 9 bases left between them. Here the CDR3 DNA reads TGTGCCAGCAGTTTCGGGGGGCCCTCCTACGAGCAGTACTTC. Translation: CASSFGGPSYEQYF.

This chain connects TRBV5-1 to TRBJ2-7; 10 nucleotides align to TRBD1. The CDR3 consists of 14 residues. The germline V gene encodes CDR1 SGHRS and CDR2 YFSETQ. With 3 bases clipped from V and 9 bases from J, the junction kept 9 bases outside the gene matches. DNA for the CDR3: TGCGCCAGCAGCTCGCTGACAGGGGGCACGGCGCAGTACTTC. Protein sequence: CASSSLTGGTAQYF.

V usage is TRBV28 and J usage is TRBJ2-7, with 11 bases aligning to TRBD1. CDR3 length: 15 residues. Trimming cost V 5 bases and J 5 bases; bases outside gene matches: 8. Germline assignment: CDR1 MDHEN and CDR2 SYDVKM. In DNA, the CDR3 is TGTGCCAGCAGTCCCACCGGGACAGGGGGAAACGAGCAGTACTTC. Protein: CASSPTGTGGNEQYF.

CDR3 amino acids: CASSRGTTLYNEQYF. In nucleotides, the CDR3 is TGTGCCAGCAGCCGTGGGACAACCCTTTACAACGAGCAGTACTTC. The chain couples TRBV11-3 to TRBJ2-7; a possible D gene is TRBD1 (6 bases). The V and J ends lost 5 bases and 5 bases respectively, with 19 bases between them. The CDR3 extends over 15 amino acids. CDR1 and CDR2 (germline): SGHNT, YENEEA.

J is TRBJ1-6 and V is TRBV5-1, with 10 bases fitting TRBD1. Germline-derived CDR1 and CDR2 are SGHRS and YFSETQ. This CDR3 contains 18 residues. The J segment lost 4 bases and the V segment lost 3 bases, leaving 10 bases of the junction unmatched. The CDR3 reads CASSSQGQGFGYNSPLHF. As DNA, the CDR3 is TGCGCCAGCAGCTCTCAGGGACAGGGGTTTGGTTATAATTCACCCCTCCACTTT. Together with reference TRBV5-1 and TRBJ1-6, the CDR3 gives the full variable domain: KAGVTQTPRYLIKTRGQQVTLSCSPISGHRSVSWYQQTPGQGLQFLFEYFSETQRNKGNFPGRFSGRQFSNSRSEMNVSTLELGDSALYLCASSSQGQGFGYNSPLHFGNGTRLTVT.

V and J are TRBV6-6 and TRBJ2-6; D is possibly TRBD2 (5 bases). The CDR3 contains 15 residues. V lost 6 bases and J 2 bases, leaving 11 bases between the germline ends. CDR1 is MNHNY and CDR2 is SVGAGI in the germline V gene (reference sequence). CDR3 protein: CASRHDGTGANVLTF. The CDR3 DNA is TGTGCCAGCAGGCACGACGGGACTGGGGCCAACGTCCTGACTTTC.

V usage is TRBV2 and J usage is TRBJ2-6; D is undetermined. Trimming stripped 4 bases from V and 2 bases from J, with 9 bases between. Germline loops: CDR1 SNHLY, CDR2 FYNNEI. This CDR3 has 15 amino acids. The CDR3 region is CASSGAPAGANVLTF. The CDR3 nucleotides are TGTGCCAGCAGTGGTGCCCCAGCTGGGGCCAACGTCCTGACTTTC.